The entry below gives a single TCR beta chain sequence along with its context. Original processing methods: Nucleated cell number was recorded as an estimate derived from reference gene primer amplification. The repertoire was sequenced with immunoSEQ multiplex PCR; TCRdb's copy has only in-frame clones and lacks some. The V and J calls and clone size are taken from that table; D and trimming were inferred from the DNA. In the table there are 190,000 or so clones, approximately 91% of which are singletons. This sample stems from a study of blood T cell repertoires in COVID-19. Study summary: Sites in the United States, Italy and Spain provided acute and convalescent COVID-19 samples. In each case, the material was cDNA or gDNA derived from T cells, B-cell-depleted T cells, or PBMCs.

Trimming removed 1 base from V and 2 bases from J, with 9 bases in between. The CDR3 sequence is 14 residues long. Germline assignment: CDR1 LGHDT and CDR2 YNNKEL (reference sequence). V and J are TRBV3-1 (or the pseudogene TRBV3-2) and TRBJ2-7, with D tentatively TRBD1 (5 bases). What was sequenced was peripheral blood. The TCR sequence derives from a man in his forties with acute or convalescent COVID-19. The CDR3 DNA follows: TGTGCCAGCAGCCAAGTGGCAGGGACCTACGAGCAGTACTTC. It specifies CASSQVAGTYEQYF.